Below, one TCR beta chain is given with its context. Its antigen is unidentified. Patients sequenced had flow cytometry evidence of CD8+CD57+ cell expansion. Severe acquired aplastic anemia was present in every patient. No patient had been given any therapy when blood was sampled. The data stem from a study of CD8+CD57+ T cells in acquired aplastic anemia. Germline V gene data show CDR1 as ENHRY and CDR2 as SYGVKD. Trimming at V came to 3 bases and at J to 4 bases, leaving 4 bases not matched to a gene. This CDR3 region has 15 residues. General study findings and limits: With respect to CD8+ Simpson's diversity, patients and controls did not differ significantly. In common between the patients and the controls were twenty-nine CD8+ CDR3 sequences.

TCR beta VDJ and CDR3 profiles were obtained from a genomic DNA template. One entry per CDR3 protein results from TCRdb running MiXCR on the reads. The sample yields over 150,000 distinct CDR3 sequences, less than 65% seen once. The specimen was sorted CD4+, CD8+, or CD8+CD57+ T cells (not recorded which) from PBMCs. The clonotype was recovered from a human donor with aplastic anemia. The chain has TRBV10-3 and TRBJ2-1; 9 nucleotides align to TRBD1. The CDR3 DNA reads TGTGCCATCAGTGACCGGGACAGGGAGTACAATGAGCAGTTCTTC. Translation gives CAISDRDREYNEQFF.